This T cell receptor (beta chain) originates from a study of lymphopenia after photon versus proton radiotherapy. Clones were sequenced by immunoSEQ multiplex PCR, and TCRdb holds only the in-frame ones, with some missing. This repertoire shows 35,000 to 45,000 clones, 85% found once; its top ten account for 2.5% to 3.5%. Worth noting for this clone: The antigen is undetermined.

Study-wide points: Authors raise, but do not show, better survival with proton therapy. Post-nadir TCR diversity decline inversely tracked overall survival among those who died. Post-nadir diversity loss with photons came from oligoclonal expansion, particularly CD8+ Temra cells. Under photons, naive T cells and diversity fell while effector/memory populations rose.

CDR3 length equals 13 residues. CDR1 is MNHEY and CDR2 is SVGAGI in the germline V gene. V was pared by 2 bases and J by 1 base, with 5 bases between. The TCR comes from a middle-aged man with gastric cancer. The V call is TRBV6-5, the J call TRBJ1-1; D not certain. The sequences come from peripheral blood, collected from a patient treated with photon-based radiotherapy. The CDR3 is CASSYSRNTEAFF. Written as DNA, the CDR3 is TGTGCCAGCAGTTACAGCAGGAACACTGAAGCTTTCTTT.